Listed below are T cell receptor beta chains from one sample, sequenced in a study of T cells in Graves' hyperthyroidism and ophthalmopathy. Via MiXCR, TCRdb re-called the multiplex PCR reads, giving one row per CDR3 protein. The table has under 250,000 distinct CDR3 sequences, over 15% seen once. The sequencing input was blood. The origin of the receptors is a middle-aged man with Graves' hyperthyroidism. The conserved cysteine and the conserved F or W are not part of the CDR3 here.

>TRBJ2-1|TRBV9
ASSVGSGGDYNEQF
>TRBJ2-3|TRBV24-1
ATSMDRTSTDTQY
>TRBJ2-5|TRBV5-1
ASSAGTSGGRETQY
>TRBJ2-1|TRBV2
ASKRLAGPAEQF
>TRBJ2-1|TRBV20-1
SATPVYDRGRINEQF
>TRBJ2-7|TRBV20-1
SARDHQGTAYEQY
>TRBJ2-2|TRBV2
ASSVGPTGELF
>TRBJ2-4|TRBV30
AWSWGRELAKNIQY
>TRBJ1-5|TRBV7-8
ASSLGRGSEPQH
>TRBJ2-7|TRBV12-3/TRBV12-4
ASSLWGRSYEQY
>TRBJ2-4|TRBV19
ASTGLAKNIQY
>TRBJ1-2|TRBV3-1
ASSHLGGEGYT
>TRBJ1-1|TRBV20-1
SASHTGGAGSTEAF
>TRBJ2-2|TRBV20-1
SADRGGGTGELF
>TRBJ2-1|TRBV12-3/TRBV12-4
ASSLSLAGENEQF
>TRBJ2-1|TRBV20-1
SARGPGSSSYNEQF
>TRBJ1-1|TRBV28
ASSPDREGHTEAF
>TRBJ1-2|TRBV6-1
ASSGSQGYGYT
>TRBJ2-3|TRBV28
ASSLRGEDTQY
>TRBJ2-7|TRBV7-9
ASSSLADGAGEQY
>TRBJ2-7|TRBV11-1
ASSQDPAVGRAYEQY
>TRBJ1-1|TRBV6-2/TRBV6-3
ASSYSRMNTEAF
>TRBJ2-3|TRBV29-1
SVDWGLADTQY
>TRBJ1-4|TRBV2
ASSVGRGESEKLF
>TRBJ2-2|TRBV7-2
ASSRRGYTGELF
>TRBJ1-3|TRBV6-1
ASSERTGGNTIY
>TRBJ2-5|TRBV6-1
ASSNHREETQY
>TRBJ2-3|TRBV27
ASSPQHTDTQY
>TRBJ2-1|TRBV7-9
ASSLVLAAYNEQF
>TRBJ1-6|TRBV5-5
ASSLDGDSNSPLH
>TRBJ1-1|TRBV27
ASSTTDSPNTEAF
>TRBJ2-5|TRBV4-1
ASSQDRTGGQETQY
>TRBJ1-2|TRBV6-5
ASSYSDGAWANYGYT
>TRBJ2-3|TRBV11-2
ASSPQRHTQY
>TRBJ2-1|TRBV30
AWGQAAVLGDEQF
>TRBJ1-5|TRBV20-1
SARDWSSNQPQH
>TRBJ2-5|TRBV9
ASSVGALREETQY
>TRBJ2-5|TRBV27
ASSWADQETQY